Listed below are T cell receptor beta chains from one sample, sequenced in a study of blood T cell repertoires in COVID-19. Measured with immunoSEQ multiplex PCR; TCRdb has only the in-frame clones, and not every one. In the table there are about 370,000 clones, 90% of which are singletons. Material: peripheral blood. The receptors were gathered from a man between 18 and 35 years old with active or convalescent COVID-19. Both conserved end residues are part of each CDR3. Each record gives: V gene, D gene, J gene, CDR3 DNA, CDR3 protein. The D gene is left open where the match is weak.

>TRBV4-1|TRBD2|TRBJ2-2
TGCGCCAGCAGTTGGACTAGCGAGAACACCGGGGAGCTGTTTTTT
CASSWTSENTGELFF
>TRBV6-8|.|TRBJ1-6
TGTGCCAGCAGTTACTCCGCTCTGGGCTGGGTGCCCCTCCACTTT
CASSYSALGWVPLHF
>TRBV18|TRBD1|TRBJ2-3
TGTGCCAGCTCACCCAGGGGGCCAGGCACAGATACGCAGTATTTT
CASSPRGPGTDTQYF
>TRBV12-5|.|TRBJ1-4
TGTGCTAGTGGTTTGATGGGCAGAACTGCAACTAATGAAAAACTGTTTTTT
CASGLMGRTATNEKLFF
>TRBV29-1|.|TRBJ2-1
TGCAGCGTGGTTCCCGCGGGACTTCTCTACAATGAGCAGTTCTTC
CSVVPAGLLYNEQFF
>TRBV28|.|TRBJ1-5
TGTGCCAGCACTCCTTTGTCCAGGGAGGGACAGCCCCAGCATTTT
CASTPLSREGQPQHF
>TRBV9|.|TRBJ2-7
TGTGCCAGCAGCGCGAAGGGGGACGAGCAGTACTTC
CASSAKGDEQYF
>TRBV27|TRBD1|TRBJ1-5
TGTGCCAGCAGTCAATCCCCGACAGGGGTAGAGCATTTT
CASSQSPTGVEHF
>TRBV29-1|.|TRBJ2-1
TGCAGCGTAGACTTATACAATGAGCAGTTCTTC
CSVDLYNEQFF
>TRBV5-6|.|TRBJ1-5
TGTGCCAGCAGCTTGGGGTCTTGGGGCAGCCAACTCCAGCCCCAGCATTTT
CASSLGSWGSQLQPQHF
>TRBV4-2|.|TRBJ1-2
TGTGCCAGCAGCCAAGAAGGGATGGCACGGGGGGCTAGAGGCTACACCTTC
CASSQEGMARGARGYTF
>TRBV29-1|TRBD1|TRBJ2-1
TGCAGCGCTCCGGACAGGGGTTTTTACAATGAGCAGTTCTTC
CSAPDRGFYNEQFF
>TRBV13|TRBD1|TRBJ1-4
TGTGCCAGCAGCCAACGACAGGGTGGGGAGAAACTGTTTTTT
CASSQRQGGEKLFF
>TRBV5-1|TRBD1|TRBJ1-1
TGCGCCAGCAGCTTTTCAGGGGGCTGGGCTGAAGCTTTCTTT
CASSFSGGWAEAFF
>TRBV30|TRBD1|TRBJ1-2
TGTGCCTGGAGGGGACAGGGGTCTAGCTATGGCTACACCTTC
CAWRGQGSSYGYTF
>TRBV27|.|TRBJ2-7
TGTGCCAGCAGTTTCCAGGGTCTTGACGAGCAGTACTTC
CASSFQGLDEQYF
>TRBV11-3|TRBD2|TRBJ2-1
TGTGCCAGCAGTCCCGGGAGGGCCTACAATGAGCAGTTCTTC
CASSPGRAYNEQFF
>TRBV27|.|TRBJ1-4
TGTGCCAGCAGCCTCATGACAGGAACTAATGAAAAACTGTTTTTT
CASSLMTGTNEKLFF
>TRBV14|TRBD2|TRBJ2-7
TGTGCCAGCAGCCTAGGACTAGTTTTCTACGAGCAGTACTTC
CASSLGLVFYEQYF
>TRBV6-2/TRBV6-3|TRBD1|TRBJ1-2
TGTGCCAGCAGTTACGTAGGGGGCGCGAGGAATGGCTACACCTTC
CASSYVGGARNGYTF